This T cell receptor (beta chain) is drawn from a study of T-cell memory formation after mild COVID-19. Study-wide findings and caveats: Mainly CM and EM harbored the contracting CD4+ clones; mainly EMRA harbored the CD8+ ones. The finding that pre-infection memory included some responding clones suggested that cross-reactive memory joined. Proof of SARS-CoV-2 specificity was absent for the second-wave clones that crested on day 37.

This clonotype was seen many times. The antigen is unknown. This CDR3 region has 15 residues. V shed 3 bases, J shed 4 bases, and the junction held 8 bases outside the gene matches. The germline V gene encodes CDR1 SGHRS and CDR2 YFSETQ. cDNA libraries for TCR alpha and TCR beta, carrying sample barcodes and UMIs, came from 5'RACE with constant-segment primers. A single record per CDR3 protein comes from TCRdb applying MiXCR to the 5' RACE reads. The sample records 100,000 to 140,000 distinct CDR3 sequences, around an eighth being singletons. Sequencing was done on a sample of PBMCs or a T cell subset sorted from them (not recorded which). The chain joins TRBV5-1 to TRBJ2-3; 7 positions match TRBD1. This receptor was identified in a man between 18 and 35 years old who had mild COVID-19 (a few samples of this study predate the infection). Cell type and time point are not known. The CDR3 DNA sequence: TGCGCCAGCAGCTATTTGACAGGGTCCCCAGATACGCAGTATTTT. As protein: CASSYLTGSPDTQYF.